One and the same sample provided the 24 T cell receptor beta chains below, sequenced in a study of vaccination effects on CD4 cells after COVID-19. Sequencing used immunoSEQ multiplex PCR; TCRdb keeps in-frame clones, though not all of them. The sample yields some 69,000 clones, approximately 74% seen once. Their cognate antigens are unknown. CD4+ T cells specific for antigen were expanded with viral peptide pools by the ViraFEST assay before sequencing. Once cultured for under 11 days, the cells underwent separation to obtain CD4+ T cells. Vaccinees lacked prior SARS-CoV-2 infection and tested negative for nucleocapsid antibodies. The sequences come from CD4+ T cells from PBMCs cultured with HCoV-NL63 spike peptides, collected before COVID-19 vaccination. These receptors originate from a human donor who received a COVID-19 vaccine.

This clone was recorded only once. The CDR3 spells CASSQGTGSSYNSPLHF. The CDR3 DNA follows: TGTGCCAGCAGCCAAGGTACGGGTAGCTCCTATAATTCACCCCTCCACTTT. J is TRBJ1-6 and V is TRBV3-1 (or the pseudogene TRBV3-2); no definite D call. Trimming shortened V by 1 base and J by 0 bases, and 10 bases separated the two germline ends. Germline assignment: CDR1 LGHDT and CDR2 YNNKEL (reference sequence). This CDR3 comprises 17 residues.

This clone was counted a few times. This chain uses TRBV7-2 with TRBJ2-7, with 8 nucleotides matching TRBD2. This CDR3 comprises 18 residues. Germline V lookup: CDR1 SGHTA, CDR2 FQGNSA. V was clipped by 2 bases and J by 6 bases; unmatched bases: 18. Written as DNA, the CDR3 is TGTGCCAGCAGCTTATCCCCCCTGGGCAGCGGGGGAAACCGCGAGCAGTACGTC. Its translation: CASSLSPLGSGGNREQYV.

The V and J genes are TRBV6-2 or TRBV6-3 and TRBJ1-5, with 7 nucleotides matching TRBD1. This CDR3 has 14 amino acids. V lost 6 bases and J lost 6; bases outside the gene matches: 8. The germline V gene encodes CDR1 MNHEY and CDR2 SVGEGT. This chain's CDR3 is CASSTAGTVQPQHF. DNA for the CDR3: TGTGCCAGCAGCACAGCAGGGACAGTTCAGCCCCAGCATTTT.

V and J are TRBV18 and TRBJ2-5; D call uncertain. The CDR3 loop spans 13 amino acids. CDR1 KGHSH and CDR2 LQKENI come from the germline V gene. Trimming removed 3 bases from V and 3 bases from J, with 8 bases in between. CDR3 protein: CASSPGFKETQYF. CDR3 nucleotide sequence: TGTGCCAGCTCACCGGGGTTTAAAGAGACCCAGTACTTC.

For the CDR3, the DNA is TGTGCCAGCAGCAAATGGGGCAGGGCCGACTCTAGCAATCAGCCCCAGCATTTT. Translated: CASSKWGRADSSNQPQHF. The rearrangement uses TRBV21-1 and TRBJ1-5; no check of the table's D call, TRBD1, against the DNA was made. TRBV21-1 represents a pseudogene. CDR3 size: 18 residues.

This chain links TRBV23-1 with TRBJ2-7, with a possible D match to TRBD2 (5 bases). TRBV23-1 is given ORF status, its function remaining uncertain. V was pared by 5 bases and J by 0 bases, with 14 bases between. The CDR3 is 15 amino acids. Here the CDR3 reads CASSNLGLSSYEQYV. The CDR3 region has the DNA TGCGCCAGCAGTAACCTCGGACTTAGCTCCTACGAGCAGTACGTC.

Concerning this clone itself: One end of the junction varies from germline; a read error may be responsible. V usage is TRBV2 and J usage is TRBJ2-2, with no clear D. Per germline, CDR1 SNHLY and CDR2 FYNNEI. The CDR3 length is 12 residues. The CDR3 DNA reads TGTGCCAGCGGTGAGAACACCGGGGAGCTGTTTTTT. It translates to CASGENTGELFF. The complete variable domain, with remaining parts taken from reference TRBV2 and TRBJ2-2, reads EPEVTQTPSHQVTQMGQEVILRCVPISNHLYFYWYRQILGQKVEFLVSFYNNEISEKSEIFDDQFSVERPDGSNFTLKIRSTKLEDSAMYFCASGENTGELFFGEGSRLTVL.

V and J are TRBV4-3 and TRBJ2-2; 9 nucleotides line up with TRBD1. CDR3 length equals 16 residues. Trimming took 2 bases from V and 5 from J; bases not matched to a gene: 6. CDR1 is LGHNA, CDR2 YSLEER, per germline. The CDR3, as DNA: TGCGCCAGCAGCCAATTACAGGGGGCGCGTACCGGGGAGCTGTTTTTT. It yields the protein CASSQLQGARTGELFF.

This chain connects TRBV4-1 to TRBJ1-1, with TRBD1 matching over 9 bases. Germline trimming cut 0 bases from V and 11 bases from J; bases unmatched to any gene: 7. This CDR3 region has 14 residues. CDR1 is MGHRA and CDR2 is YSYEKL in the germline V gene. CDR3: CASSQDRGQGNAFF. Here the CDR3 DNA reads TGCGCCAGCAGCCAAGATCGAGGACAGGGGAACGCTTTCTTT.

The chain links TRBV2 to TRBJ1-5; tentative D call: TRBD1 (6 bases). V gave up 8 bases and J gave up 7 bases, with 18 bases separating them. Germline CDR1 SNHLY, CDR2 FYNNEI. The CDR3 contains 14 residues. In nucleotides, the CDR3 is TGTGCCAGCCAAAGGGGGGGGGCGGGACAGCCCCAGCATTTT. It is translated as CASQRGGAGQPQHF.

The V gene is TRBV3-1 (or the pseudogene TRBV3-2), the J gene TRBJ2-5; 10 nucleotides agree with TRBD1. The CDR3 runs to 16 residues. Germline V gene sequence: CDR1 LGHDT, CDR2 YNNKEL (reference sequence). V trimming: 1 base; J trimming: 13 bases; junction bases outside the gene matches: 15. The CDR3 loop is CASSQARGTGAPYWYF. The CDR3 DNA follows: TGTGCCAGCAGCCAAGCAAGAGGGACAGGGGCCCCTTATTGGTACTTC.

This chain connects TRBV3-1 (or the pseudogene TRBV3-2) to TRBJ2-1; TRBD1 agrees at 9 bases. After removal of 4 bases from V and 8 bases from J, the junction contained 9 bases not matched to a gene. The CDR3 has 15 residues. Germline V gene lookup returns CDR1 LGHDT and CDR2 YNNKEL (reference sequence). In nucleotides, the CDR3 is TGTGCCAGCAGCCCCCGGGACAGGGCCGGCGATGAGCAGTTCTTC. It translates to CASSPRDRAGDEQFF.

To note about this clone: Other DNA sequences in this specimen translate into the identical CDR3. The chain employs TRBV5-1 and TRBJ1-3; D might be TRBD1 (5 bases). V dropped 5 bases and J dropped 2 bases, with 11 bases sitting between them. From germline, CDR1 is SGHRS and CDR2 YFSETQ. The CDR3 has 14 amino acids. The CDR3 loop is CASSPGGAGNTIYF. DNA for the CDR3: TGCGCCAGCAGTCCCGGGGGGGCTGGAAACACCATATATTTT. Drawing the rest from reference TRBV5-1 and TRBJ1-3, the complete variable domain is KAGVTQTPRYLIKTRGQQVTLSCSPISGHRSVSWYQQTPGQGLQFLFEYFSETQRNKGNFPGRFSGRQFSNSRSEMNVSTLELGDSALYLCASSPGGAGNTIYFGEGSWLTVV.

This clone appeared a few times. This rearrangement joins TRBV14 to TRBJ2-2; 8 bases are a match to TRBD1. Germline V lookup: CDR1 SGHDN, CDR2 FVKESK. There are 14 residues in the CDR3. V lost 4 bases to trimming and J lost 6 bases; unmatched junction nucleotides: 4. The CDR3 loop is CASSRSGGPGELFF. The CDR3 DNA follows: TGTGCCAGCAGCCGTTCAGGGGGCCCCGGGGAGCTGTTTTTT. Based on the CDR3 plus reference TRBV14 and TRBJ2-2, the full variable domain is EAGVTQFPSHSVIEKGQTVTLRCDPISGHDNLYWYRRVMGKEIKFLLHFVKESKQDESGMPNNRFLAERTGGTYSTLKVQPAELEDSGVYFCASSRSGGPGELFFGEGSRLTVL.

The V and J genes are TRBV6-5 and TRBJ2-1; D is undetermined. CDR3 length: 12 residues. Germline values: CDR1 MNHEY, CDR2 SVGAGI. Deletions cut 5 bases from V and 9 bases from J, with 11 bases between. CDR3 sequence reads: CASSRQSSEQFF. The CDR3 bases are TGTGCCAGCAGTCGGCAGAGTTCTGAGCAGTTCTTC.

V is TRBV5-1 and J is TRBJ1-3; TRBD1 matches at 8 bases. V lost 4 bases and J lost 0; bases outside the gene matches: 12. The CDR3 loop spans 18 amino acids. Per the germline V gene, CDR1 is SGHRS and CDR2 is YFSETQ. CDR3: CASSLGTGVADSGNTIYF. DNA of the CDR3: TGCGCCAGCAGCCTCGGGACAGGCGTAGCGGACTCTGGAAACACCATATATTTT.

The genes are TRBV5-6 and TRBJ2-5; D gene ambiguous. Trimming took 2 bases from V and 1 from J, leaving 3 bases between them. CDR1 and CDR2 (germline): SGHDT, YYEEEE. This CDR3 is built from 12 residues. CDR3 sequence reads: CASSFIQETQYF. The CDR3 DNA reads TGTGCCAGCAGCTTCATCCAAGAGACCCAGTACTTC. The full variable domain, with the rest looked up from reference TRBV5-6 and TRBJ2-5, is DAGVTQSPTHLIKTRGQQVTLRCSPKSGHDTVSWYQQALGQGPQFIFQYYEEEERQRGNFPDRFSGHQFPNYSSELNVNALLLGDSALYLCASSFIQETQYFGPGTRLLVL.

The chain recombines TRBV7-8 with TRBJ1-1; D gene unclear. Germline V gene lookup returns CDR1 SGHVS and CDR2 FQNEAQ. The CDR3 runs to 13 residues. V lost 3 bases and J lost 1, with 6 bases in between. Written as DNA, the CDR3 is TGTGCCAGCAGCTTTACAGCGAACACTGAAGCTTTCTTT. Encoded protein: CASSFTANTEAFF.

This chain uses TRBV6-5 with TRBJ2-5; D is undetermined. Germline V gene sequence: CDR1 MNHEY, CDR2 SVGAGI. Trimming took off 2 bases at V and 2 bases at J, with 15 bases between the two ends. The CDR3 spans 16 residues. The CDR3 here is CASSYTPDLRQETQYF. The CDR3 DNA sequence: TGTGCCAGCAGTTACACACCAGACCTGAGACAAGAGACCCAGTACTTC.

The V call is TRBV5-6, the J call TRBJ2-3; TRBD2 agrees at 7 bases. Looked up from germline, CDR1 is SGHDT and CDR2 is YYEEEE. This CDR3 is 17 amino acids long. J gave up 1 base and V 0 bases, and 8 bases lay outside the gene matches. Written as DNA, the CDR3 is TGTGCCAGCAGCTTGGACTTTGAGCGGGGTGGCACAGATACGCAGTATTTT. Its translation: CASSLDFERGGTDTQYF.

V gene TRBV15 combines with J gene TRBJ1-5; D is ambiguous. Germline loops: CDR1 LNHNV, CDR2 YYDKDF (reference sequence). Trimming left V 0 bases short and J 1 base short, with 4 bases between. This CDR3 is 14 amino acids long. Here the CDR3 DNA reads TGTGCCACCAGCAGAGATTGGAGCAATCAGCCCCAGCATTTT. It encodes CATSRDWSNQPQHF.

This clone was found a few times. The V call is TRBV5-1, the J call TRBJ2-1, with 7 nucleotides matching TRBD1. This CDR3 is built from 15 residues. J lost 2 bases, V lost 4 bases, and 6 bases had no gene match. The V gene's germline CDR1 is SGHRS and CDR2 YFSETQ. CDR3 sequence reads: CASSRDRATYNEQFF. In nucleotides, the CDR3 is TGCGCCAGCAGCCGAGACAGGGCAACCTACAATGAGCAGTTCTTC. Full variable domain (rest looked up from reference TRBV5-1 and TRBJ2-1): KAGVTQTPRYLIKTRGQQVTLSCSPISGHRSVSWYQQTPGQGLQFLFEYFSETQRNKGNFPGRFSGRQFSNSRSEMNVSTLELGDSALYLCASSRDRATYNEQFFGPGTRLTVL.

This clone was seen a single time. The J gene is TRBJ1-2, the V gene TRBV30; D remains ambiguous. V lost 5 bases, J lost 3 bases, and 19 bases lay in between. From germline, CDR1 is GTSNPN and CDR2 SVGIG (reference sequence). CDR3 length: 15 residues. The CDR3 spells CAWHPMHLTDYGYTF. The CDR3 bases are TGTGCCTGGCACCCCATGCATCTTACGGACTATGGCTACACCTTC.

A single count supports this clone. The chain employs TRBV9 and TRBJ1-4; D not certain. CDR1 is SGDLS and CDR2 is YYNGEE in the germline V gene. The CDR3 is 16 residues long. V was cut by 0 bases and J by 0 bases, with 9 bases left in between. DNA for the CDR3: TGTGCCAGCAGCGTAGGGGCAGCAGCAACTAATGAAAAACTGTTTTTT. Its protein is CASSVGAAATNEKLFF.